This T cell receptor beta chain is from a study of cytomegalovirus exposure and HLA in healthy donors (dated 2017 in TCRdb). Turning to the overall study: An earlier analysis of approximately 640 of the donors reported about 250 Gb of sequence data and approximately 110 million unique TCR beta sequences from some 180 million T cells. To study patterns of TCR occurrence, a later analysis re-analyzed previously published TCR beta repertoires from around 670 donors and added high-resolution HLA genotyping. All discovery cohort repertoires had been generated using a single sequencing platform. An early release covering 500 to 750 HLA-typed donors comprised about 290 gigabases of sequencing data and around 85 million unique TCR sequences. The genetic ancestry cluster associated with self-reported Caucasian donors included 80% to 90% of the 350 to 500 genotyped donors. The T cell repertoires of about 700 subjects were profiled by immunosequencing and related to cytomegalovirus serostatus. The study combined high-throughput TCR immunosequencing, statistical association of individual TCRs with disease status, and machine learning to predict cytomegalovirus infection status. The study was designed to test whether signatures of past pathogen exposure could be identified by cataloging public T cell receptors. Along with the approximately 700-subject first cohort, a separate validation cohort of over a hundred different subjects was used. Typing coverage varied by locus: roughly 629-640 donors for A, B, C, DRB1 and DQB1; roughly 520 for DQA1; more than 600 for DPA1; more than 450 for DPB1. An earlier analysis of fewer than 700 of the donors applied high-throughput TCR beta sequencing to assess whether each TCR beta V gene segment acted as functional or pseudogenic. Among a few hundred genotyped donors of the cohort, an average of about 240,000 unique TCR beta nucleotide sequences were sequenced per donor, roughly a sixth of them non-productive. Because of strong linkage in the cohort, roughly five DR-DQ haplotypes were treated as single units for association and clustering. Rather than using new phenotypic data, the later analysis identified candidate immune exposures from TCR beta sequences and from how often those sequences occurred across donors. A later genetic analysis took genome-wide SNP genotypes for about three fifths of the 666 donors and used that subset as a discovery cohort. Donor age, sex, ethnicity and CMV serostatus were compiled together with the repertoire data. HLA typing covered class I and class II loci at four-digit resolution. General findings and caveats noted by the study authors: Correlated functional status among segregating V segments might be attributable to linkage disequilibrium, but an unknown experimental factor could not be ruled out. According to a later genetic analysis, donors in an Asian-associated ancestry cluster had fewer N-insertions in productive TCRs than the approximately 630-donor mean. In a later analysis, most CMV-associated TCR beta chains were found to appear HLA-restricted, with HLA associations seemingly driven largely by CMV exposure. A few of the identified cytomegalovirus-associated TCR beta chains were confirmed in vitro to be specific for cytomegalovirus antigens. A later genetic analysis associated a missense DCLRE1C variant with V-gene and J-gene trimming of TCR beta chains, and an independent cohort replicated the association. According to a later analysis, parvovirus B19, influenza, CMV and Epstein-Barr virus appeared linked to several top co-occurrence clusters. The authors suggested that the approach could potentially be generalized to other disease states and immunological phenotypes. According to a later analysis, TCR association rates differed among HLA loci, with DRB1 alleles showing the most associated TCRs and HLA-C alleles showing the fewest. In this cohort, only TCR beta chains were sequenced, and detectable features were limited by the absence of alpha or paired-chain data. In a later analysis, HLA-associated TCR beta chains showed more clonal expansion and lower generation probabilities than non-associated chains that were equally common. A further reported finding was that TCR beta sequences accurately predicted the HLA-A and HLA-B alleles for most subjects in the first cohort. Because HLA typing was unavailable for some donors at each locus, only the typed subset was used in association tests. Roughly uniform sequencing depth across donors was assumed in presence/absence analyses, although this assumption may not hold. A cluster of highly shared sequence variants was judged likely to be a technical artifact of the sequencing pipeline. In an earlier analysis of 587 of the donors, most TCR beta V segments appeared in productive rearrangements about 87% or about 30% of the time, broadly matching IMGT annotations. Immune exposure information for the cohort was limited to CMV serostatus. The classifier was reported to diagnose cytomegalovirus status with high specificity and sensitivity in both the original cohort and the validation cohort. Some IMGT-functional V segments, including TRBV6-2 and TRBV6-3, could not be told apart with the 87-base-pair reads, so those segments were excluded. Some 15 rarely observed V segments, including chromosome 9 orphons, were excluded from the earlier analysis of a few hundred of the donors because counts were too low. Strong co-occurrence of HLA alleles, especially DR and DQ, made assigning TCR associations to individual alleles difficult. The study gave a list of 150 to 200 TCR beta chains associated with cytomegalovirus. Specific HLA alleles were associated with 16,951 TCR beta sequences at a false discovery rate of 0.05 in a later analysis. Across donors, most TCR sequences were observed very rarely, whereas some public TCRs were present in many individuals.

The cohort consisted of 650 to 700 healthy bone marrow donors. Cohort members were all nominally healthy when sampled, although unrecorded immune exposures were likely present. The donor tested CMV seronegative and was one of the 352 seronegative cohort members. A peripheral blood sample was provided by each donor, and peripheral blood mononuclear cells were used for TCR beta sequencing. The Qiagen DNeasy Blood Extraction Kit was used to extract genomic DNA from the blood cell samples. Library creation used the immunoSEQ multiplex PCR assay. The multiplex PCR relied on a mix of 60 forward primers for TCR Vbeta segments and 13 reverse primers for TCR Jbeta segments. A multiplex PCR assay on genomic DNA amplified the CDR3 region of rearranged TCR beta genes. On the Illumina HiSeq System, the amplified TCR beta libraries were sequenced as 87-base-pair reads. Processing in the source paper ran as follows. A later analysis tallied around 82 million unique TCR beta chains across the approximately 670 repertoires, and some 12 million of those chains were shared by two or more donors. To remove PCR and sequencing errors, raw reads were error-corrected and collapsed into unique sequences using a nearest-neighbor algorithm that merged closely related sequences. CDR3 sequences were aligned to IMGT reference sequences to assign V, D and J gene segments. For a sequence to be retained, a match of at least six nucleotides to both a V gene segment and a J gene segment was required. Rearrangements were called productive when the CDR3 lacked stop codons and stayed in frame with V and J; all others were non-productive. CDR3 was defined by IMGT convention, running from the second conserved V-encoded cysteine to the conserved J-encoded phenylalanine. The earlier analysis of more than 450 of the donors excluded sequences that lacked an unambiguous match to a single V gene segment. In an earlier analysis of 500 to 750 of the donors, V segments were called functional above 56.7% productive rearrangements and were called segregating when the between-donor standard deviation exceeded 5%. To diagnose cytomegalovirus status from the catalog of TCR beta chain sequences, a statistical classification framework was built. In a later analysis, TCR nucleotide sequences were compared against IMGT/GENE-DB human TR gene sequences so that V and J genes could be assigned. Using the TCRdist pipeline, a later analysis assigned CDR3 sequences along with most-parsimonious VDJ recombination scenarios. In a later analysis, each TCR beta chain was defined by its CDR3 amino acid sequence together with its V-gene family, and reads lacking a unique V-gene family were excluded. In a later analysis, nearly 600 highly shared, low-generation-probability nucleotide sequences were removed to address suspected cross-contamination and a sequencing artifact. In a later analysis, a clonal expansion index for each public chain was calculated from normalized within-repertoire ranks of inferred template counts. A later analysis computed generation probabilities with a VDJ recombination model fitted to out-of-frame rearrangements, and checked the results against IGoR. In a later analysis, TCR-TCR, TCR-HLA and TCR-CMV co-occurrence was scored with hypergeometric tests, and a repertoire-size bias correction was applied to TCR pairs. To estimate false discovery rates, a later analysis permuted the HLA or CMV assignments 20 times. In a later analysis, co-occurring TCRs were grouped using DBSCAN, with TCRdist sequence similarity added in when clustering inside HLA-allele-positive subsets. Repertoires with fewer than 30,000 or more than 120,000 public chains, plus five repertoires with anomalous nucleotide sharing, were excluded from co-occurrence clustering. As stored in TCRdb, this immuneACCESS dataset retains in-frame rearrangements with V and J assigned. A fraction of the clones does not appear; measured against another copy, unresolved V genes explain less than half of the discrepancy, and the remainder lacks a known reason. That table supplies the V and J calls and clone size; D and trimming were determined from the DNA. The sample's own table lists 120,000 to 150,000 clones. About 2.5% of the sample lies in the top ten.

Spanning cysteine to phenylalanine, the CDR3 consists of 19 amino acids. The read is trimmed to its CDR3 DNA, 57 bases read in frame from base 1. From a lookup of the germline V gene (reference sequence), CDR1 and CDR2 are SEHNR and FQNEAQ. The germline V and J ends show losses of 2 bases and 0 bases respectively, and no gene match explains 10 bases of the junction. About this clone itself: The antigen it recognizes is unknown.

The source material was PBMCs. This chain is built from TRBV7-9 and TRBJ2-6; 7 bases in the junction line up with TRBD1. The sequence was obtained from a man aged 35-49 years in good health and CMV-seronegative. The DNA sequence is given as TGTGCCAGCAGCTTAAGGCCCGGACAGGAATACTCTGGGGCCAACGTCCTGACTTTC. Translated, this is CASSLRPGQEYSGANVLTF.